This T cell receptor beta chain was recovered during a study of human T cells and chemical hapten exposure. About the study: Read at 6 days, the patch tests placed 0.01% DPC on the upper back.

Described time point: patch test 3, about 24 weeks after DPC sensitization. Sample treatment: therapeutic diphenylcyclopropenone sensitization with weekly scalp DPC. Sequencing started from total RNA isolated from unfractionated whole blood. This clonotype was found a few times. MiXCR was run by TCRdb on the RACE reads, yielding one entry per CDR3 protein. The sample gives about 39,000 distinct CDR3 sequences, approximately 12% of which show up once; around 2% is in the top ten. CDR1 is SNHLY, CDR2 FYNNEI, per germline. CDR3 length: 13 amino acids. With 7 bases removed from V and 3 bases from J, the gap between germline ends came to 9 bases.

The clonotype originates from a woman aged 40 to 55 with alopecia areata. Some clones in this sample may be carry-over from other donors' samples. The rearrangement links TRBV2 to TRBJ2-2; D gene uncertain. The material sequenced was whole blood, taken in connection with sensitization to the hapten diphenylcyclopropenone (DPC). The CDR3 loop reads CASMWGYTGELFF. The CDR3 nucleotides read TGTGCCAGCATGTGGGGTTACACCGGGGAGCTGTTTTTT. Variable domain in full (rest from reference TRBV2 and TRBJ2-2): EPEVTQTPSHQVTQMGQEVILRCVPISNHLYFYWYRQILGQKVEFLVSFYNNEISEKSEIFDDQFSVERPDGSNFTLKIRSTKLEDSAMYFCASMWGYTGELFFGEGSRLTVL.